A single sample gave rise to the 32 T cell receptor beta chains below, sequenced in a study of beta chain features in type 1 diabetes. cDNA synthesis used the whole RNA isolate, giving expressed TCRB sequences. This table comes from immunoSEQ multiplex PCR, and its TCRdb copy is limited to in-frame clones, with some not included. The repertoire holds about 300,000 clones, with under 8.5% as singletons. The sequenced sample was central memory CD4+ T cells from blood. The receptors come from a woman between 18 and 30 years old in good health.

The chain employs TRBV19 and TRBJ1-5, with D possibly TRBD1 on 6 matching bases. The length of the CDR3 is 16 residues. The V gene lost 1 base and the J gene lost 3 bases, with 13 bases spanning the gap. From germline, CDR1 is LNHDA and CDR2 SQIVND (reference sequence). The CDR3 nucleotides are TGTGCCAGTAGTATAGGGGAAGGGGACATCAATCAGCCCCAGCATTTT. This encodes CASSIGEGDINQPQHF.

Only a few counts were recorded for this clone. The chain joins TRBV7-2 to TRBJ2-1, with D unclear. The CDR3 length is 14 residues. V shed 10 bases and J shed 0 bases, with 13 bases lying between them. CDR1 and CDR2 from the germline V gene are SGHTA and FQGNSA. The DNA of the CDR3 is TGTGCCACCATAGCTGCGAGCTCCTACAATGAGCAGTTCTTC. This gives the protein CATIAASSYNEQFF.

This clone was detected only a few times. CDR3 amino acids: CASSRSGPLELNTEAFF. The CDR3 DNA follows: TGCGCCAGCAGCCGGAGTGGCCCTTTAGAGTTGAACACTGAAGCTTTCTTT. J is TRBJ1-1 and V is TRBV4-3; D is unclear. Germline CDR1 and CDR2: LGHNA and YSLEER. V was trimmed by 4 bases and J by 0 bases, leaving 18 bases between them. CDR3 length: 17 amino acids.

The gene calls are TRBV7-3 and TRBJ1-1; D ambiguous. The CDR3 has 15 residues. CDR1 and CDR2 from the germline V gene are SGHTA and FQGTGA. V was cut by 5 bases and J by 1 base, with 14 bases left in between. The CDR3 bases are TGTGCCAGCAGCCTCGCGCCGACGGCGAACACTGAAGCTTTCTTT. This gives the protein CASSLAPTANTEAFF.

In its sample, this clone was seen a few times. V is TRBV6-6 and J is TRBJ2-3; tentatively, D is TRBD1 (5 bases). The germline V gene encodes CDR1 MNHNY and CDR2 SVGAGI (reference sequence). V was shortened by 6 bases and J by 7 bases, with 11 bases between the two germline ends. There are 12 residues in the CDR3. CDR3 DNA sequence: TGTGCCAGCAGCAAGTCAGGGAATACGCAGTATTTT. It is translated as CASSKSGNTQYF.

The CDR3 nucleotides are TGTGCCAGCAGCGCGGACAGTAAAGAGACCCAGTACTTC. This sequence encodes CASSADSKETQYF. The gene calls are TRBV2 and TRBJ2-5; D is possibly TRBD1 (6 bases). The V end lost 6 bases, the J end lost 3 bases, and 11 bases lay between the germline ends. The germline V gene encodes CDR1 SNHLY and CDR2 FYNNEI. The CDR3 runs to 13 residues.

Concerning this clone itself: The sample holds other DNA sequences that translate to the same CDR3. This chain links TRBV7-3 with TRBJ2-3; perhaps TRBD1 as D (5 bases). Germline V gene data show CDR1 as SGHTA and CDR2 as FQGTGA. Trimming shortened V by 0 bases and J by 1 base, and 5 bases separated the two germline ends. The CDR3 sequence is 14 residues long. CDR3 DNA: TGTGCCAGCAGCTTAACAGGGGGCACAGATACGCAGTATTTT. Translation gives CASSLTGGTDTQYF.

This clone was found a few times. One end of the junction varies from germline; a read error may be responsible. V is TRBV7-2 and J is TRBJ1-1; D is possibly TRBD1 (6 bases). Germline-derived CDR1 and CDR2 are SGHTA and FQGNSA. The CDR3 runs to 12 residues. The CDR3 bases are TGTGCCAGCAGCTTACGGGGGGCTGAGGCTTTCTTT. Its translation: CASSLRGAEAFF.

This clone was picked up a small number of times. V usage is TRBV27 and J usage is TRBJ2-1; 14 nucleotides agree with TRBD2. In germline, CDR1 is MNHEY, CDR2 SMNVEV (reference sequence). Germline trimming cut 5 bases from V and 7 bases from J; bases unmatched to any gene: 13. This CDR3 contains 18 residues. The CDR3 sequence is CASSPGLAGVGPTNEQFF. As DNA, the CDR3 is TGTGCCAGCAGTCCGGGACTAGCGGGAGTGGGACCTACGAATGAGCAGTTCTTC.

The chain joins TRBV18 to TRBJ2-1; the D is unclear. Trimming left V 3 bases short and J 5 bases short, with 8 bases between. Germline loops: CDR1 KGHSH, CDR2 LQKENI. The CDR3 is 13 residues long. DNA for the CDR3: TGTGCCAGCTCACCGACCGGACACAATGAGCAGTTCTTC. Its translation is CASSPTGHNEQFF.

This clone was recorded a few times. The chain employs TRBV11-1 and TRBJ2-7; 8 bases fit TRBD2. The CDR3 has 14 residues. With V trimmed by 5 bases and J by 3 bases, 6 bases remained unmatched. Germline CDR1 is SGHAT and CDR2 is FQDESV (reference sequence). The chain's CDR3 is CASSPRSGSYEQYF. The CDR3 nucleotides read TGTGCCAGCAGCCCGCGAAGCGGGAGCTACGAGCAGTACTTC. Full variable domain (outside the CDR3, taken from reference TRBV11-1 and TRBJ2-7): EAEVAQSPRYKITEKSQAVAFWCDPISGHATLYWYRQILGQGPELLVQFQDESVVDDSQLPKDRFSAERLKGVDSTLKIQPAELGDSAMYLCASSPRSGSYEQYFGPGTRLTVT.

This clone has just a few counts. The sample holds other DNA sequences that translate to the same CDR3. This chain joins TRBV9 and TRBJ1-1; no reliable D call. The germline CDR1 and CDR2 sequences are SGDLS and YYNGEE. Trimming removed 1 base at V and 1 base at J, with 5 bases between. The CDR3 covers 13 residues. CDR3 bases: TGTGCCAGCAGCGTAACACAGAACACTGAAGCTTTCTTT. It specifies CASSVTQNTEAFF.

This clone was found many times. The V and J genes are TRBV29-1 and TRBJ1-2, with TRBD1 as a possible D gene (6 bases). V was clipped by 5 bases and J by 8 bases, with 15 bases between them. CDR1 and CDR2 (germline): SQVTM, ANQGSEA. The CDR3 is 12 amino acids. CDR3 protein: CSVTGTRKGYTF. In DNA, the CDR3 is TGCAGCGTTACAGGGACAAGGAAAGGCTACACCTTC.

This clone was detected ten times or more. Other DNA sequences in the same sample also yield this CDR3. The rearrangement uses TRBV10-3 and TRBJ1-1, with D hard to call. The CDR3 loop spans 12 amino acids. The ends were cut back, 2 bases at V and 5 bases at J, with 6 bases in the middle. Germline V CDR1 and CDR2: ENHRY, SYGVKD. This CDR3 is CAISEGGTEAFF. In DNA, the CDR3 is TGTGCCATCAGTGAGGGAGGAACTGAAGCTTTCTTT.

This clone was seen a handful of times. J is TRBJ1-1 and V is TRBV4-1, with TRBD1 matching over 7 bases. Germline loops: CDR1 MGHRA, CDR2 YSYEKL. With V trimmed by 8 bases and J by 2 bases, 11 bases remained unmatched. CDR3 length equals 15 residues. The CDR3 here is CASSRDSFKNTEAFF. The CDR3 nucleotides are TGCGCCAGCTCAAGGGACAGTTTTAAAAACACTGAAGCTTTCTTT.

This clone came up a few times. This rearrangement joins TRBV5-1 to TRBJ2-1, with D unclear. From germline, CDR1 is SGHRS and CDR2 YFSETQ. V gave up 3 bases and J gave up 2 bases, with 3 bases separating them. CDR3 length equals 12 residues. DNA of the CDR3: TGCGCCAGCAGCTACGCCTACAATGAGCAGTTCTTC. Translation gives CASSYAYNEQFF.

This clone was seen a handful of times. The sample carries other DNA sequences with the same CDR3. This chain links TRBV28 with TRBJ2-5, with TRBD2 matching over 13 bases. The germline V gene encodes CDR1 MDHEN and CDR2 SYDVKM. V dropped 3 bases and J dropped 2; count of bases not matched to a gene: 0. CDR3 size: 15 residues. CDR3: CASSLTSGGQETQYF. Written as DNA, the CDR3 is TGTGCCAGCAGTTTGACTAGCGGGGGGCAAGAGACCCAGTACTTC.

This clone showed up just a few times. The chain couples TRBV2 to TRBJ2-1, with 10 bases lining up with TRBD1. The ends lost 4 bases at V and 6 bases at J; junction bases unmatched: 6. The CDR3 extends over 15 amino acids. CDR1 is SNHLY, CDR2 FYNNEI, per germline. The CDR3 DNA is TGTGCCAGCAGTGCTAGACAGGGGGCAGGCAATGAGCAGTTCTTC. It is translated as CASSARQGAGNEQFF. The full variable domain, completed using reference TRBV2 and TRBJ2-1, is EPEVTQTPSHQVTQMGQEVILRCVPISNHLYFYWYRQILGQKVEFLVSFYNNEISEKSEIFDDQFSVERPDGSNFTLKIRSTKLEDSAMYFCASSARQGAGNEQFFGPGTRLTVL.

V and J are TRBV18 and TRBJ1-3, with 9 bases aligning to TRBD1. Trimming removed 0 bases from V and 4 bases from J; junction bases left unmatched: 4. This CDR3 comprises 16 residues. Germline lookup yields CDR1 KGHSH and CDR2 LQKENI. The CDR3 coding sequence is TGTGCCAGCTCACCACCCGGGACAGGGACGGGAAACACCATATATTTT. Translating it yields CASSPPGTGTGNTIYF.

Only a few counts were recorded for this clone. The rearrangement uses TRBV6-5 and TRBJ1-1, with 8 positions matching TRBD1. From germline, CDR1 is MNHEY and CDR2 SVGAGI. The CDR3 loop spans 14 amino acids. V shed 7 bases, J shed 4 bases, and the junction held 8 bases outside the gene matches. The DNA for the CDR3 is TGTGCCAGCACCGGACAGGGTAGTGTCACTGAAGCTTTCTTT. It is translated as CASTGQGSVTEAFF.

The rearrangement links TRBV29-1 to TRBJ1-2, with 8 bases lining up with TRBD1. V gave up 5 bases and J gave up 6 bases; unmatched junction bases: 2. Germline-derived CDR1 and CDR2 are SQVTM and ANQGSEA. The length of the CDR3 is 11 residues. Written as DNA, the CDR3 is TGCAGCGTTACGGGACAGGATGGCTACACCTTC. Translating gives CSVTGQDGYTF.

This rearrangement joins TRBV30 to TRBJ1-4, with a possible D match to TRBD1 (6 bases). The CDR3 runs 15 residues. Trimming pared 0 bases from V and 6 bases from J, leaving 14 bases between. CDR1 is GTSNPN, CDR2 SVGIG, per germline (reference sequence). CDR3: CAWSVGAGVDEKLFF. In nucleotides, the CDR3 is TGTGCCTGGAGTGTCGGTGCAGGGGTAGATGAAAAACTGTTTTTT.

The sample holds a few counts of this clone. The chain couples TRBV5-5 to TRBJ1-2; 7 bases align to TRBD1. V shed 4 bases and J 4 bases; nucleotides not matched to a gene: 10. The CDR3 is made up of 15 amino acids. Germline CDR1 SGHKS, CDR2 YYEKEE (reference sequence). The CDR3 reads CASSLGTTGSYGYTF. CDR3 DNA: TGTGCCAGCAGCCTAGGAACGACAGGGAGCTATGGCTACACCTTC.

This clone appeared a few times. The chain has TRBV15 and TRBJ2-2; 16 bases agree with TRBD2. From germline, CDR1 is LNHNV and CDR2 YYDKDF (reference sequence). J was trimmed by 9 bases and V by 2 bases; bases with no gene match: 18. This CDR3 comprises 21 residues. CDR3 region: CATSRSLGRGTSGRGHRELFF. The CDR3 DNA sequence: TGTGCCACCAGCAGATCTCTCGGCCGTGGGACTAGCGGGAGGGGTCACCGGGAGCTGTTTTTT.

This clone was seen a handful of times. This chain uses TRBV9 with TRBJ2-1; tentatively, D is TRBD1 (5 bases). Trimming shortened V by 1 base and J by 10 bases, and 18 bases separated the two germline ends. CDR3 length: 15 amino acids. CDR1 is SGDLS, CDR2 YYNGEE, per germline. DNA of the CDR3: TGTGCCAGCAGCGTATACCAGGGCCGAGTGGGGGAGCAGTTCTTC. Translated: CASSVYQGRVGEQFF.

The J gene is TRBJ2-2, the V gene TRBV11-1, with TRBD2 matching over 11 bases. The CDR3 loop spans 17 amino acids. The J segment lost 5 bases and the V segment lost 4 bases, leaving 9 bases of the junction unmatched. The V gene's germline CDR1 is SGHAT and CDR2 FQDESV (reference sequence). The CDR3 DNA is TGTGCCAGCAGCTCCACTAGCGGGAGAGGAAAAACCGGGGAGCTGTTTTTT. Translated: CASSSTSGRGKTGELFF.

In this sample, this clone turned up a few times. The V call is TRBV2, the J call TRBJ1-1; the D is unclear. Per the germline V gene, CDR1 is SNHLY and CDR2 is FYNNEI. The CDR3 totals 11 residues. V lost 4 bases, J lost 9 bases, and 9 bases lay in between. The CDR3, as DNA: TGTGCCAGCAGTGTGGCAACAAAAGCTTTCTTT. Residues: CASSVATKAFF.

This clone occurred many times. The V gene is TRBV4-3, the J gene TRBJ2-3; TRBD2 matches 12 bases. Germline lookup yields CDR1 LGHNA and CDR2 YSLEER. V was clipped by 0 bases and J by 1 base; unmatched bases: 2. This CDR3 is 17 amino acids long. The CDR3 nucleotides read TGCGCCAGCAGCCAAGAGGCTAGCGGGAGGGGCACAGATACGCAGTATTTT. The encoded protein is CASSQEASGRGTDTQYF.

This clone turned up a few times. V gene TRBV5-6 combines with J gene TRBJ1-6; the match to TRBD1 covers 7 bases. This CDR3 is 15 amino acids long. Looked up from germline, CDR1 is SGHDT and CDR2 is YYEEEE. V was clipped by 6 bases and J by 5 bases; unmatched bases: 8. CDR3 bases: TGTGCCAGCACCTCCCAGGGGGTAAATAATTCACCCCTCCACTTT. Translated, it gives CASTSQGVNNSPLHF.

This chain links TRBV4-3 with TRBJ2-1; TRBD2 matches 9 bases. With 1 base clipped from V and 6 bases from J, the junction kept 4 bases outside the gene matches. Per germline, CDR1 LGHNA and CDR2 YSLEER. There are 15 residues in the CDR3. The CDR3 spells CASSQGRGGRNEQFF. As DNA, the CDR3 is TGCGCCAGCAGCCAAGGGCGGGGGGGCCGCAATGAGCAGTTCTTC.

This chain uses TRBV6-5 with TRBJ2-7; D not certain. Trimming cost V 2 bases and J 4 bases, with 15 bases left between them. There are 15 residues in the CDR3. The germline V gene has CDR1 MNHEY and CDR2 SVGAGI. CDR3 region: CASSYDSWSSYEQYF. The CDR3 DNA is TGTGCCAGCAGTTACGACTCATGGTCGTCTTACGAGCAGTACTTC.

This clone was seen more than once but under ten times. The chain joins TRBV6-1 to TRBJ1-2; D call uncertain. V gave up 6 bases and J gave up 11 bases, with 22 bases separating them. CDR1 and CDR2 (germline): MNHNS, SASEGT. The CDR3 loop spans 14 amino acids. The CDR3 protein is CASSERDGYMGYTF. The CDR3, as DNA: TGTGCCAGCAGCGAAAGAGACGGATATATGGGGTACACCTTC.